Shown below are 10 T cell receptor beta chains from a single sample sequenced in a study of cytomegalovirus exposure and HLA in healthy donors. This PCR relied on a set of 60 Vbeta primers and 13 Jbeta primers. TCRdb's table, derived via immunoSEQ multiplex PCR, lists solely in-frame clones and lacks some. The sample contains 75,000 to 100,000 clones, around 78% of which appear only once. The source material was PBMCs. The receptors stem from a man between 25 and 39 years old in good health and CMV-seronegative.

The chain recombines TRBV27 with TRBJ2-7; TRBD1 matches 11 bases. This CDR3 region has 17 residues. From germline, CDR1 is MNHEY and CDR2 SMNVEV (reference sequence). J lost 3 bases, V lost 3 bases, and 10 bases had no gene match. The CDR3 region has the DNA TGTGCCAGCAGTTTCTTCTCTGGGACAGGGGGTGTCTACGAGCAGTACGTC. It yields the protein CASSFFSGTGGVYEQYV.

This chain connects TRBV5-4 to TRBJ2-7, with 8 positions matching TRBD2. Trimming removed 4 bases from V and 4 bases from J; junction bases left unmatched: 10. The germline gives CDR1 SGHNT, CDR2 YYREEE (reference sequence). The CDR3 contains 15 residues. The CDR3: CASSPGGDLPYEQYF. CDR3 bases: TGTGCCAGCAGCCCGGGAGGGGACCTCCCGTACGAGCAGTACTTC.

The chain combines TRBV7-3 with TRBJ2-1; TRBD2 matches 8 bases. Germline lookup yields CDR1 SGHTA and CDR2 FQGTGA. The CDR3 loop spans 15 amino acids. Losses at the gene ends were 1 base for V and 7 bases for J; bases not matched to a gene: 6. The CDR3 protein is CASSLIGTRENEQFF. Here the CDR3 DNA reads TGTGCCAGCAGCTTAATCGGGACTAGGGAGAATGAGCAGTTCTTC.

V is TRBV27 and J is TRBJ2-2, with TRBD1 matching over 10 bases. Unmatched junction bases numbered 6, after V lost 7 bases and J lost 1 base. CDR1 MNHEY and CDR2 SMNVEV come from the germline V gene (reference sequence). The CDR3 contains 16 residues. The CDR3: CASTTGGFRNTGELFF. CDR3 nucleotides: TGTGCCAGCACGACAGGGGGCTTCCGGAACACCGGGGAGCTGTTTTTT.

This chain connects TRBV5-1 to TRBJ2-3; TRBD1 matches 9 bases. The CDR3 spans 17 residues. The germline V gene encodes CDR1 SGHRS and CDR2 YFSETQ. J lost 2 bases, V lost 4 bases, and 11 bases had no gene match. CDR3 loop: CASSPPGTGLNTDTQYF. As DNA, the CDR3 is TGCGCCAGCAGCCCTCCGGGGACAGGGTTAAACACAGATACGCAGTATTTT.

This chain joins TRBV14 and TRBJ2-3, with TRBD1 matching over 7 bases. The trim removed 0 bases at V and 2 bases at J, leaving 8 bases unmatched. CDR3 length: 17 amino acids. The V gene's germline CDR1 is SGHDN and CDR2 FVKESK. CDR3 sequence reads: CASSQDPGQIYTDTQYF. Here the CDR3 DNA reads TGTGCCAGCAGCCAAGACCCGGGACAGATATACACAGATACGCAGTATTTT.

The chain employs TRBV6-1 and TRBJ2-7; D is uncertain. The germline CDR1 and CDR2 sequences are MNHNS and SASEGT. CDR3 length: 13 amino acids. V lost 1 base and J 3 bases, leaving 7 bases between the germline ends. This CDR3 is CASSEGLSYEQYV. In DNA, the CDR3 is TGTGCCAGCAGTGAAGGCCTTAGCTACGAGCAGTACGTC.

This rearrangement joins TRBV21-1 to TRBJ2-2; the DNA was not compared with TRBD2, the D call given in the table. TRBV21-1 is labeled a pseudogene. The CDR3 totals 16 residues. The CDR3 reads CASSLRRGGSTGELFF. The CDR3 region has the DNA TGTGCCAGCAGCCTTAGAAGGGGAGGGAGCACCGGGGAGCTGTTTTTT.

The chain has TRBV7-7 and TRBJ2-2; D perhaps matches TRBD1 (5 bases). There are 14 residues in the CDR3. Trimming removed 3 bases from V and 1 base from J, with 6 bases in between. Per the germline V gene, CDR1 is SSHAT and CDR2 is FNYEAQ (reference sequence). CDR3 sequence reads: CASSFDRNTGELFF. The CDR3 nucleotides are TGTGCCAGCAGCTTTGACAGGAACACCGGGGAGCTGTTTTTT.

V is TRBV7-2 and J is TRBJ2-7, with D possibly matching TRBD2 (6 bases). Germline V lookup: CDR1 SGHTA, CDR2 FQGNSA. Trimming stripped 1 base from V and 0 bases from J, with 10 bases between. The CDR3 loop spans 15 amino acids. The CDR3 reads CASSLVGGSSYEQYF. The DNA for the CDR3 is TGTGCCAGCAGCTTAGTCGGAGGGTCCTCCTACGAGCAGTACTTC.